The 15 T cell receptor beta chains below all came from one sample that was sequenced in a study of shared clonotypes between healthy human individuals. The method was immunoSEQ multiplex PCR; TCRdb's version includes in-frame clones alone and lacks a portion of them. This table has over 2 million clones, 95% appearing once. The sample was naive CD4+ T cells sorted from blood. Subset in this sample: CD45RA+ positively selected. Receptor source: a man younger than 35 in good health.

V usage is TRBV9 and J usage is TRBJ2-1; D possibly corresponds to TRBD2 (5 bases). This CDR3 contains 15 residues. Germline lookup yields CDR1 SGDLS and CDR2 YYNGEE. V was pared by 0 bases and J by 3 bases, with 10 bases between. The CDR3 nucleotides read TGTGCCAGCAGCGTAGCTCCCCGGGACTACAATGAGCAGTTCTTC. Its translation: CASSVAPRDYNEQFF.

DNA for the CDR3: TGTGCCAGCAGTTCCCGACAGGGTGGCGATCAGCCCCAGCATTTT. This codes for CASSSRQGGDQPQHF. V and J are TRBV27 and TRBJ1-5, with 7 bases aligning to TRBD1. The V gene's germline CDR1 is MNHEY and CDR2 SMNVEV (reference sequence). The CDR3 contains 15 residues. J was trimmed by 5 bases and V by 4 bases; bases with no gene match: 8.

The chain links TRBV28 to TRBJ1-2, with TRBD1 identical over 7 bases. CDR1 and CDR2 from the germline V gene are MDHEN and SYDVKM. Trimming removed 6 bases from V and 2 bases from J; junction bases left unmatched: 9. The CDR3 spans 15 residues. This CDR3 is CASRTWDSPNYGYTF. Here the CDR3 DNA reads TGTGCCAGCAGAACCTGGGACAGCCCCAACTATGGCTACACCTTC.

This chain connects TRBV11-2 to TRBJ2-2; TRBD2 matches 8 bases. Germline CDR1 and CDR2: SGHAT and FQNNGV. The length of the CDR3 is 16 residues. The V and J ends lost 5 bases and 7 bases, in that order; junction bases with no gene match: 12. In DNA form, the CDR3 reads TGTGCCAGCAGCCTCTCAGCGGGAGCATTGGTCGGGGAGCTGTTTTTT. Translating it yields CASSLSAGALVGELFF.

V is TRBV11-2 and J is TRBJ2-5, with 14 bases aligning to TRBD2. The CDR3 sequence is 19 residues long. Losses at the gene ends were 4 bases for V and 4 bases for J; bases not matched to a gene: 14. Looked up from germline, CDR1 is SGHAT and CDR2 is FQNNGV. The CDR3 loop reads CASSSPGTSGSGGIETQYF. The DNA for the CDR3 is TGTGCCAGCAGCTCCCCCGGGACTAGCGGGAGCGGGGGTATAGAGACCCAGTACTTC. Full variable domain (missing parts from reference TRBV11-2 and TRBJ2-5): EAGVAQSPRYKIIEKRQSVAFWCNPISGHATLYWYQQILGQGPKLLIQFQNNGVVDDSQLPKDRFSAERLKGVDSTLKIQPAKLEDSAVYLCASSSPGTSGSGGIETQYFGPGTRLLVL.

The chain employs TRBV4-3 and TRBJ2-5; D might be TRBD2 (7 bases). This CDR3 is built from 16 residues. CDR1 is LGHNA, CDR2 YSLEER, per germline. With 4 bases removed from V and 4 bases from J, the gap between germline ends came to 19 bases. The DNA for the CDR3 is TGCGCCAGCAGCCCCGAGGGGGGGAAAGGGCCAGAGACCCAGTACTTC. Translating gives CASSPEGGKGPETQYF.

V is TRBV30 and J is TRBJ2-7; D might be TRBD1 (5 bases). Germline V gives CDR1 GTSNPN, CDR2 SVGIG (reference sequence). Trimming took off 0 bases at V and 11 bases at J, with 14 bases between the two ends. The CDR3 contains 12 residues. The CDR3, as DNA: TGTGCCTGGAGTGTAGGGGAAGAGCGAAAGTACTTC. It codes for CAWSVGEERKYF.

The CDR3 DNA sequence: TGTGCCAGCTCACCATCGACAGGGGAGAATCAGCCCCAGCATTTT. Protein sequence: CASSPSTGENQPQHF. The rearrangement uses TRBV18 and TRBJ1-5, with 8 bases matching TRBD1. The germline V gene encodes CDR1 KGHSH and CDR2 LQKENI. CDR3 length equals 15 residues. With 2 bases clipped from V and 4 bases from J, the junction kept 4 bases outside the gene matches.

The V gene is TRBV19, the J gene TRBJ2-7; perhaps TRBD1 as D (6 bases). The germline V gene has CDR1 LNHDA and CDR2 SQIVND (reference sequence). This CDR3 contains 15 residues. V was cut by 1 base and J by 2 bases, with 12 bases left in between. The CDR3 DNA follows: TGTGCCAGTAGTATAGGGACAGTACCAGCCTACGAGCAGTACTTC. Protein product: CASSIGTVPAYEQYF.

This clone came up once. The gene calls are TRBV27 and TRBJ2-1; D possibly corresponds to TRBD2 (6 bases). Per the germline V gene, CDR1 is MNHEY and CDR2 is SMNVEV (reference sequence). V was shortened by 5 bases and J by 5 bases, with 19 bases between the two germline ends. The CDR3 runs 16 residues. CDR3 amino acids: CASSPLLGSGNNEQFF. The CDR3 DNA follows: TGTGCCAGCAGTCCCCTTTTGGGTAGCGGCAACAATGAGCAGTTCTTC.

The rearrangement uses TRBV10-1 and TRBJ1-1; 7 bases are a match to TRBD1. The CDR3 has 12 residues. Germline CDR1 WNHNN, CDR2 SYGVQD (reference sequence). V was clipped by 6 bases and J by 7 bases; unmatched bases: 5. The CDR3 protein is CASSPDRFEAFF. The CDR3 nucleotides read TGCGCCAGCAGCCCGGACAGGTTTGAAGCTTTCTTT.

This clone came up once. The V call is TRBV14, the J call TRBJ1-1; tentatively, D is TRBD1 (6 bases). This CDR3 spans 15 amino acids. Germline-derived CDR1 and CDR2 are SGHDN and FVKESK. Trimming pared 6 bases from V and 5 bases from J, leaving 19 bases between. CDR3: CASSKVTGRWTEAFF. Written as DNA, the CDR3 is TGTGCCAGCAGTAAAGTGACAGGCCGTTGGACTGAAGCTTTCTTT.

The J gene is TRBJ2-1, the V gene TRBV11-2; tentatively, D is TRBD2 (8 bases). Germline CDR1 and CDR2: SGHAT and FQNNGV. The CDR3 runs to 16 residues. Trimming pared 5 bases from V and 0 bases from J, leaving 14 bases between. The CDR3 loop reads CASSLSGDSSYNEQFF. The CDR3 DNA reads as TGTGCCAGCAGCCTTAGCGGGGACAGCTCCTACAATGAGCAGTTCTTC.

This clone was detected once. The rearrangement joins TRBV11-2 to TRBJ2-7; no reliable D call. CDR3 length: 15 amino acids. V lost 5 bases, J lost 0 bases, and 14 bases lay in between. Germline V gene sequence: CDR1 SGHAT, CDR2 FQNNGV. The CDR3 loop is CASSTLSGFSYEQYF. The CDR3 DNA is TGTGCCAGCAGCACCCTCTCAGGTTTCTCCTACGAGCAGTACTTC. Using reference TRBV11-2 and TRBJ2-7 for the parts outside the CDR3, the full variable domain is EAGVAQSPRYKIIEKRQSVAFWCNPISGHATLYWYQQILGQGPKLLIQFQNNGVVDDSQLPKDRFSAERLKGVDSTLKIQPAKLEDSAVYLCASSTLSGFSYEQYFGPGTRLTVT.

The chain recombines TRBV30 with TRBJ1-2; no clear D gene. The CDR3 loop spans 12 amino acids. The V gene lost 4 bases and the J gene lost 4 bases, with 10 bases spanning the gap. Germline-derived CDR1 and CDR2 are GTSNPN and SVGIG (reference sequence). CDR3 protein: CAWTEKFYGYTF. The CDR3 DNA follows: TGTGCCTGGACAGAAAAGTTCTATGGCTACACCTTC.